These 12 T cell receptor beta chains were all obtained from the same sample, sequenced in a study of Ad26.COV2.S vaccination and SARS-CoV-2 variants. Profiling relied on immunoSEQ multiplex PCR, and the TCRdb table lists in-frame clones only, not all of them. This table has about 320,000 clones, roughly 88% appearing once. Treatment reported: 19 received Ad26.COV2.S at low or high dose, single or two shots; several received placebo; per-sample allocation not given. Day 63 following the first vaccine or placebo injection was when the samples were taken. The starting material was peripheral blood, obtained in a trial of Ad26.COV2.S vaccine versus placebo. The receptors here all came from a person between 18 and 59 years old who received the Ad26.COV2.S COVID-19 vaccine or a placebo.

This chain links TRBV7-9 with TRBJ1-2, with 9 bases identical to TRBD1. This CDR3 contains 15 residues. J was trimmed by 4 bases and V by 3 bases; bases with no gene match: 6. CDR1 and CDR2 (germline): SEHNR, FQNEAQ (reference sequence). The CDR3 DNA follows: TGTGCCAGCAGCTTCGCCGACAGGGGGGTCTATGGCTACACCTTC. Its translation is CASSFADRGVYGYTF.

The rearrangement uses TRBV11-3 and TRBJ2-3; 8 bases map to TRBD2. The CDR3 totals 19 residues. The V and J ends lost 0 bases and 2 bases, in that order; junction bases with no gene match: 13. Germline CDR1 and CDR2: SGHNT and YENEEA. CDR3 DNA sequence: TGTGCCAGCAGCTTAGATCGGGGTTTCGCTAGCGGGCCCACAGATACGCAGTATTTT. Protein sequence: CASSLDRGFASGPTDTQYF.

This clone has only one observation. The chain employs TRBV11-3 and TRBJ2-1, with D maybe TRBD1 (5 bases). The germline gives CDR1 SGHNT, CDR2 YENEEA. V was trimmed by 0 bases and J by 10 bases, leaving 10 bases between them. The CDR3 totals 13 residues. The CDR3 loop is CASSLDFREEQFF. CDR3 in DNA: TGTGCCAGCAGCTTAGATTTCAGGGAAGAGCAGTTCTTC.

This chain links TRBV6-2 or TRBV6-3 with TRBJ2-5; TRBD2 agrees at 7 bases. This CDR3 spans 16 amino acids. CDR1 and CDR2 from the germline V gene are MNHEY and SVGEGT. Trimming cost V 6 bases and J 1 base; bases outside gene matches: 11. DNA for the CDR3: TGTGCCAGCAGCCCCCTAGGAGCGGGGTTCCAAGAGACCCAGTACTTC. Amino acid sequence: CASSPLGAGFQETQYF.

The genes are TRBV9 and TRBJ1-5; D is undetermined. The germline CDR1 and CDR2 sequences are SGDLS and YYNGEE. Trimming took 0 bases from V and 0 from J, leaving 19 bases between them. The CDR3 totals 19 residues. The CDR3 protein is CASSVGRASRSGSNQPQHF. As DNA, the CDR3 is TGTGCCAGCAGCGTAGGTAGGGCAAGCCGGTCGGGTAGCAATCAGCCCCAGCATTTT.

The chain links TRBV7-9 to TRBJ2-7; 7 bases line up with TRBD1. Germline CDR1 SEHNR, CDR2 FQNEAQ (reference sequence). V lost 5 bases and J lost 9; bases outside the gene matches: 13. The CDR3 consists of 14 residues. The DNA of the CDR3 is TGTGCCAGCAGCCCTAAAATAGGGGACAGTGGGCAGTACGTC. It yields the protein CASSPKIGDSGQYV.

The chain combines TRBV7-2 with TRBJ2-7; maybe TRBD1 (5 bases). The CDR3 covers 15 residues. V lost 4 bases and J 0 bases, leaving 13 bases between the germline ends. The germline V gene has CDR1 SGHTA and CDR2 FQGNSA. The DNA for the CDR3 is TGTGCCAGCAGCTCCCGTGGGGCCCGCTCCTACGAGCAGTACTTC. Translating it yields CASSSRGARSYEQYF.

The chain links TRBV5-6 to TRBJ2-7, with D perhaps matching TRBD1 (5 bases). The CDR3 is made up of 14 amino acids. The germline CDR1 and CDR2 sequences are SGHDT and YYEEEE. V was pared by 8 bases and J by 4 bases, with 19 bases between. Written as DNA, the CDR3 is TGTGCCAGTGAACGGCAGGGCAGGGTGTACGAGCAGTACTTC. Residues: CASERQGRVYEQYF.

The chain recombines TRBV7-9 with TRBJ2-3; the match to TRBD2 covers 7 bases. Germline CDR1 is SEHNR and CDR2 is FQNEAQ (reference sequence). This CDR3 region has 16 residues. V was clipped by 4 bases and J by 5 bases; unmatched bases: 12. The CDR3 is CASSSGLVGAGDTQYF. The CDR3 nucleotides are TGTGCCAGCAGCTCCGGACTAGTCGGTGCTGGAGATACGCAGTATTTT.

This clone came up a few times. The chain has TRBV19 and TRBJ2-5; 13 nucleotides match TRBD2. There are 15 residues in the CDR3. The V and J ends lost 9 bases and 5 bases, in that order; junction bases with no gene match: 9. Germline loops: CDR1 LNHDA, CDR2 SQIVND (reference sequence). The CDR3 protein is CASTRGTSGAETQYF. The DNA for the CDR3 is TGTGCCAGCACCCGCGGGACTAGCGGGGCGGAGACCCAGTACTTC. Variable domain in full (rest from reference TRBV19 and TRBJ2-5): DGGITQSPKYLFRKEGQNVTLSCEQNLNHDAMYWYRQDPGQGLRLIYYSQIVNDFQKGDIAEGYSVSREKKESFPLTVTSAQKNPTAFYLCASTRGTSGAETQYFGPGTRLLVL.

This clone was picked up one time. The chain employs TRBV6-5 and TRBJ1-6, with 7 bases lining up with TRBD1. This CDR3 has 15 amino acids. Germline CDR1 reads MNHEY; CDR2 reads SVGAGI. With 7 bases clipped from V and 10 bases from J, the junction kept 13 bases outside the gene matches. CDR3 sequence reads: CASTSRDRVVSPLHF. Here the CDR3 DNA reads TGTGCCAGCACCTCTCGAGACAGGGTAGTCTCACCCCTCCACTTT.

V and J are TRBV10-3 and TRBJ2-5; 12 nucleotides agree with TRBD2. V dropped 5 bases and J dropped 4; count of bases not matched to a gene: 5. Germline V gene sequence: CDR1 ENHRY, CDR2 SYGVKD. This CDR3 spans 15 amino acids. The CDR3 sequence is CAISRLAGVLETQYF. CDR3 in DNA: TGTGCCATCAGTCGACTAGCGGGGGTCTTAGAGACCCAGTACTTC.